This entry concerns a single T cell receptor beta chain. Just one base apart from a much larger clone, this may be a read error. Genomic DNA acted as the template from which TCR beta VDJ combination and CDR3 sequence profiling were carried out. Using its own MiXCR run on the reads, TCRdb lists one record per CDR3 protein. The repertoire holds 250,000 or so distinct CDR3 sequences, with 45% to 50% as singletons. With 7 bases removed from V and 3 bases from J, the gap between germline ends came to 12 bases. The CDR3 runs to 13 residues. Germline CDR1 MNHEY, CDR2 SVGEGT. The source of the sample is a study of CD8+CD57+ T cells in acquired aplastic anemia. Overall study context: Mean yield of DNA from sorted CD4+ and CD8+ cells was 2.5 to 4 ug.

Individuals selected for sequencing had exhibited CD8+CD57+ cell expansion on flow cytometry. This clonotype was obtained from a human donor with aplastic anemia. J is TRBJ1-1 and V is TRBV6-2 or TRBV6-3; D unclear. Sequenced input: sorted CD4+, CD8+, or CD8+CD57+ T cells (not recorded which) from PBMCs. CDR3 in amino acids: CASTVGPHTEAFF. CDR3 in DNA: TGTGCCAGCACAGTTGGGCCCCACACTGAAGCTTTCTTT.